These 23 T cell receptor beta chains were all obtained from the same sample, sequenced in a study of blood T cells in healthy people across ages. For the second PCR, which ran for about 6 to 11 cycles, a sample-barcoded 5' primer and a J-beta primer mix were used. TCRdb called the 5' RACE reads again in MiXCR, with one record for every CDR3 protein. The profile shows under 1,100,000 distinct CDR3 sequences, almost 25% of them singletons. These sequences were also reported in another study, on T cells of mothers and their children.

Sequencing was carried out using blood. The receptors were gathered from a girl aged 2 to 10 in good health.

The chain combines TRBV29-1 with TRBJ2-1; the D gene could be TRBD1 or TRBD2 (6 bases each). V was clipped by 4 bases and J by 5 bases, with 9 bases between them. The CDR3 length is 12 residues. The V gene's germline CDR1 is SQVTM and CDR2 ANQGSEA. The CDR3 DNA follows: TGCAGCGTTGCTAGGGGGGACAATGAGCAGTTCTTC. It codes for CSVARGDNEQFF.

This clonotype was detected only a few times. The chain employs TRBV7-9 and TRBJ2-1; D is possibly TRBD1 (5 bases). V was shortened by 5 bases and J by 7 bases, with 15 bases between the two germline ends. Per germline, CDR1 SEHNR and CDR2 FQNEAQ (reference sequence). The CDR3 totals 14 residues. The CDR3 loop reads CASSPRVQENEQFF. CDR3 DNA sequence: TGTGCCAGCAGCCCCCGCGTACAGGAGAATGAGCAGTTCTTC.

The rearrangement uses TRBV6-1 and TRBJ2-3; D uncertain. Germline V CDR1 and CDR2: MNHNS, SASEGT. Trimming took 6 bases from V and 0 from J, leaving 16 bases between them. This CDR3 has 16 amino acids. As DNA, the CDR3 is TGTGCCAGCAGAGCTGCGCACGGAAGAAGCACAGATACGCAGTATTTT. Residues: CASRAAHGRSTDTQYF.

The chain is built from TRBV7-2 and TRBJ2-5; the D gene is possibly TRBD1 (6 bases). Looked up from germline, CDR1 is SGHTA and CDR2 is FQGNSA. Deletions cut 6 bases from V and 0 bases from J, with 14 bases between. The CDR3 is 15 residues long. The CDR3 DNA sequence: TGTGCCAGCAGTCTAGGGGGTAGGAACCAAGAGACCCAGTACTTC. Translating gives CASSLGGRNQETQYF.

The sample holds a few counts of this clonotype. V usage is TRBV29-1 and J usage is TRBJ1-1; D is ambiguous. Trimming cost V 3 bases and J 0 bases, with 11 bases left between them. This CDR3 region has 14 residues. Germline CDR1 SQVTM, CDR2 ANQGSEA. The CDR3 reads CSVEGSPLNTEAFF. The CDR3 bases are TGCAGCGTTGAGGGGAGCCCTTTGAACACTGAAGCTTTCTTT.

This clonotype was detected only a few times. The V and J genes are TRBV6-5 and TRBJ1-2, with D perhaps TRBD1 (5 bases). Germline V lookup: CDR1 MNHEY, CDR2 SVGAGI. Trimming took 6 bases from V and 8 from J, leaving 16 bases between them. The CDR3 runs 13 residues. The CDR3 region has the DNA TGTGCCAGCAGGAGGGGCTTGACCGGAGGCTACACCTTC. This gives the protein CASRRGLTGGYTF.

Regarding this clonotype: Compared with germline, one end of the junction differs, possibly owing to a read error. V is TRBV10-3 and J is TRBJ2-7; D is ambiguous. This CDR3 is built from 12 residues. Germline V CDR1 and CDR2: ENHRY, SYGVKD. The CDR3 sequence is CAIGDTYYEQYF. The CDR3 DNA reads TGTGCCATCGGTGACACCTACTACGAGCAGTACTTC.

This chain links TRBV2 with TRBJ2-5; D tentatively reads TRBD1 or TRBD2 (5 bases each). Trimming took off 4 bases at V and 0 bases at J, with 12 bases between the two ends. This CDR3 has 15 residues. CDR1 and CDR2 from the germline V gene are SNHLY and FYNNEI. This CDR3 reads CASSAGPRNQETQYF. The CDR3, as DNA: TGTGCCAGCAGTGCGGGGCCTCGGAACCAAGAGACCCAGTACTTC.

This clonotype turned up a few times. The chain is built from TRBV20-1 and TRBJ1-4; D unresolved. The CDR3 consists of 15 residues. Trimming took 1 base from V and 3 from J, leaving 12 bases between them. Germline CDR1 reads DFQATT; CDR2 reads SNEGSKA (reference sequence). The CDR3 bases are TGCAGTGCTAGAGCTATAGGTTACTCTAATGAAAAACTGTTTTTT. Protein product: CSARAIGYSNEKLFF.

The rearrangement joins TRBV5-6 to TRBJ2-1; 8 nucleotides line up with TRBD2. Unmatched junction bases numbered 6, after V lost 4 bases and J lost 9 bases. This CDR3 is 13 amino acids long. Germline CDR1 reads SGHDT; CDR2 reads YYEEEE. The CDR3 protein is CASSGTRGGEQFF. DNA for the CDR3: TGTGCCAGCAGCGGGACTAGGGGGGGTGAGCAGTTCTTC.

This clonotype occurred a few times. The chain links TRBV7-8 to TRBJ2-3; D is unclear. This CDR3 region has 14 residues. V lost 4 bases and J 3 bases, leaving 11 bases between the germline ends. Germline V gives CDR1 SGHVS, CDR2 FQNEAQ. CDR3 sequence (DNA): TGTGCCAGCAGCTCCCCCGATCGTACAGATACGCAGTATTTT. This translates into CASSSPDRTDTQYF.

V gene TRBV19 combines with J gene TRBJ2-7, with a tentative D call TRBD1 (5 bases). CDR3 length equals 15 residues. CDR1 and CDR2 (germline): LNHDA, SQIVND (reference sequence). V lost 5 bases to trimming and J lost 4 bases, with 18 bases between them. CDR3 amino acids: CASSENSPSGYEQYF. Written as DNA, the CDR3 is TGTGCCAGTAGTGAAAACAGCCCCTCAGGGTACGAGCAGTACTTC. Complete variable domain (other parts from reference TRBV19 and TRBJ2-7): DGGITQSPKYLFRKEGQNVTLSCEQNLNHDAMYWYRQDPGQGLRLIYYSQIVNDFQKGDIAEGYSVSREKKESFPLTVTSAQKNPTAFYLCASSENSPSGYEQYFGPGTRLTVT.

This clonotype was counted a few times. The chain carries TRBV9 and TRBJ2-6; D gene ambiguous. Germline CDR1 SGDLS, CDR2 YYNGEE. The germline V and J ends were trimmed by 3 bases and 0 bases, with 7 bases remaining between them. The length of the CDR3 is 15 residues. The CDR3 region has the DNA TGTGCCAGCAGCGACAGTGACTCTGGGGCCAACGTCCTGACTTTC. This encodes CASSDSDSGANVLTF.

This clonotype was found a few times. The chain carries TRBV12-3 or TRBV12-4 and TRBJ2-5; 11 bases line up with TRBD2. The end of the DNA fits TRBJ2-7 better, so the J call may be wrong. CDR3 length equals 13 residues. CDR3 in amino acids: CASRLAGVNEQYF. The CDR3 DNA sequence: TGTGCCAGCAGACTAGCGGGAGTCAACGAGCAGTACTTC.

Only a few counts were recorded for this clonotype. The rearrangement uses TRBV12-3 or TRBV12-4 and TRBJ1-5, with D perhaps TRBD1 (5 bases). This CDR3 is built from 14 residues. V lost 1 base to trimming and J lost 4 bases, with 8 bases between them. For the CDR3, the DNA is TGTGCCAGCAGTTTAGGCAGGGAGAATCAGCCCCAGCATTTT. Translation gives CASSLGRENQPQHF.

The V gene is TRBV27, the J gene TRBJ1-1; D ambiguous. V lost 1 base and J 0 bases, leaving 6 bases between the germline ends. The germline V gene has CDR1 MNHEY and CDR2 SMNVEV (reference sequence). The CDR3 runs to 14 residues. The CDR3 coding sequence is TGTGCCAGCAGTTTATATGGTATGAACACTGAAGCTTTCTTT. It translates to CASSLYGMNTEAFF.

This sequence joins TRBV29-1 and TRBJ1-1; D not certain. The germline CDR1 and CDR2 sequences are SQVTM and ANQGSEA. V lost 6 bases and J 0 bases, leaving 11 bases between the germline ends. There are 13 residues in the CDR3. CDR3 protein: CSVDGTMNTEAFF. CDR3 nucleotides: TGCAGCGTGGACGGAACGATGAACACTGAAGCTTTCTTT. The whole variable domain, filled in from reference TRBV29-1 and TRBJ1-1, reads SAVISQKPSRDICQRGTSLTIQCQVDSQVTMMFWYRQQPGQSLTLIATANQGSEATYESGFVIDKFPISRPNLTFSTLTVSNMSPEDSSIYLCSVDGTMNTEAFFGQGTRLTVV.

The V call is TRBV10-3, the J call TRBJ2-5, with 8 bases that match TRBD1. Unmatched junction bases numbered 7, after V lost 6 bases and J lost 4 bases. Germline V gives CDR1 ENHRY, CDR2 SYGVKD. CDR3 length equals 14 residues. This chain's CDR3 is CAISDGQGGETQYF. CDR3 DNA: TGTGCCATCAGCGACGGACAGGGAGGAGAGACCCAGTACTTC.

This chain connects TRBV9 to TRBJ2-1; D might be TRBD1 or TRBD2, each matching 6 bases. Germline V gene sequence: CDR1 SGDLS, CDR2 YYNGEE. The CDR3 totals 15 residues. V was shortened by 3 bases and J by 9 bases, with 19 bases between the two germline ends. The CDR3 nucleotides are TGTGCCAGCAGCGATAGCGGAAGGGGGACCACTGAGCAGTTCTTC. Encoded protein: CASSDSGRGTTEQFF.

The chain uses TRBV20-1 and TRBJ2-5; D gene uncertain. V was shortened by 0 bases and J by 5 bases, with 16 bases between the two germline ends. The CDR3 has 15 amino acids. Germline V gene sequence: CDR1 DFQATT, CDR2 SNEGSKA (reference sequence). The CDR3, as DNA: TGCAGTGCTAGAGATGGACCTCCGCTTCTGGAGACCCAGTACTTC. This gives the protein CSARDGPPLLETQYF.

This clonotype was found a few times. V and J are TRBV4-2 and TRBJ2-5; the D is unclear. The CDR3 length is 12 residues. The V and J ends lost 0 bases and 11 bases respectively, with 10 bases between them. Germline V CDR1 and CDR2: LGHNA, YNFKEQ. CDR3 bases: TGTGCCAGCAGCCAAGATAACGGAGAGCAGTACTTC. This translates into CASSQDNGEQYF.

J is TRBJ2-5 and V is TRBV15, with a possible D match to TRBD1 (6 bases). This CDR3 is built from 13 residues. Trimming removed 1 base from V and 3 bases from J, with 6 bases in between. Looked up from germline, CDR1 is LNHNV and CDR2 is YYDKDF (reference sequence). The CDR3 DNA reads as TGTGCCACCAGCAGAGGGGACAAAGAGACCCAGTACTTC. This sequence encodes CATSRGDKETQYF.

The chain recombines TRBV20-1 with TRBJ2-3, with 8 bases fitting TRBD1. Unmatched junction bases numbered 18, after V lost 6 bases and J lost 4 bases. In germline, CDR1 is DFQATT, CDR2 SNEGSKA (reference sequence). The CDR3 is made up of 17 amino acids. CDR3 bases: TGCAGTGCCACCCCCCAGGCTTCAGGGGGCTTTGCAGATACGCAGTATTTT. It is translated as CSATPQASGGFADTQYF.